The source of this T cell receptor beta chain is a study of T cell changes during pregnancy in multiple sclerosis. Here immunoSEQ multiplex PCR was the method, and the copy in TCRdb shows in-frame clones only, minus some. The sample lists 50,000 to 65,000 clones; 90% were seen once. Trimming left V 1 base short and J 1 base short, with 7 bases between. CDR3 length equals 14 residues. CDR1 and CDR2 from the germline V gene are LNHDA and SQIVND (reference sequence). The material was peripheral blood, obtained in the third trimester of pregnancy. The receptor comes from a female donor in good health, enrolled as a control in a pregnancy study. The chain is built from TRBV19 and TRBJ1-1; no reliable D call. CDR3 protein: CASSIGHRNTEAFF. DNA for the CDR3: TGTGCCAGTAGTATAGGACATCGGAACACTGAAGCTTTCTTT.